Listed below are T cell receptor beta chains from one sample, sequenced in a study of T cell responses to AZD1222 COVID-19 vaccine. Assay used: immunoSEQ multiplex PCR; TCRdb lists only in-frame clones, some missing. The sample lists fewer than 130,000 clones; about 90% were seen once. The sample was peripheral blood, taken 28 days after the second AZD1222 dose. These TCRs come from an adult who received the AZD1222 COVID-19 vaccine. Both conserved end residues are part of each CDR3. A D gene is named only where the DNA matches it firmly. Clone size appears in some rows only: once, few, many, or a class for an expanded clone.

size,J,V,D,DNA,CDR3
-,TRBJ2-1,TRBV10-1,TRBD2,TGCGCCAGCAGTGAGATGCTAGCGGGAGATATCGGCAATGAGCAGTTCTTC,CASSEMLAGDIGNEQFF
-,TRBJ2-7,TRBV7-7,-,TGTGCCAGCAGCTTAGGGACAGAACCCTCCTACGAGCAGTACTTC,CASSLGTEPSYEQYF
-,TRBJ1-1,TRBV6-5,TRBD1,TGTGCCAGCAGTTACTGGACAGGGGCCACTGAAGCTTTCTTT,CASSYWTGATEAFF
-,TRBJ1-5,TRBV15,-,TGTGCCACCGAAGCAAAGGGGGCCCAGCATTTT,CATEAKGAQHF
few,TRBJ1-1,TRBV9,TRBD1,TGTGCCAGCAGCCCCGGGACAGGGGAAGGTTTGGCGGACGCTTTCTTT,CASSPGTGEGLADAFF
-,TRBJ2-5,TRBV5-6,-,TGTGCCAGCAGCTTGGGCAGGACCCAAGAGACCCAGTACTTC,CASSLGRTQETQYF
-,TRBJ1-3,TRBV5-1,-,TGCGCCAGCAGCTTGGAGACCGGAAACACCATATATTTT,CASSLETGNTIYF
few,TRBJ2-7,TRBV7-9,-,TGTGCCAGCAGCTTAGGAGGGGGCGAGCAGTACTTC,CASSLGGGEQYF
-,TRBJ1-2,TRBV5-5,-,TGTGCCAGCAGCCGGGAACTTACTAACTATGGCTACACCTTC,CASSRELTNYGYTF
-,TRBJ1-1,TRBV5-4,TRBD1,TGTGCCAGCAGCTTGGGACAGGGTTTTACTGAAGCTTTCTTT,CASSLGQGFTEAFF
-,TRBJ2-3,TRBV30,-,TGTGCCTCGGCCGGGACACCTACCACAGATACGCAGTATTTT,CASAGTPTTDTQYF
-,TRBJ2-5,TRBV4-1,-,TGCGCCAGCAGCGGGAACTCGGGCGAGACCCAGTACTTC,CASSGNSGETQYF
-,TRBJ1-6,TRBV6-1,-,TGTGCCAGCAGTGAGTACTGGAAGAATTCACCCCTCCACTTT,CASSEYWKNSPLHF
-,TRBJ2-1,TRBV7-3,-,TGTGCCAGCAGCTTAGGATTCTACAATGAGCAGTTCTTC,CASSLGFYNEQFF
-,TRBJ2-4,TRBV3-1/TRBV3-2,TRBD2,TGTGCCAGCAGCCGAACTAGCGGGGGGGAAAACATTCAGTACTTC,CASSRTSGGENIQYF
few,TRBJ1-2,TRBV28,TRBD1,TGTGCCAGCAGAGGGACAGAGAACTATGGCTACACCTTC,CASRGTENYGYTF
once,TRBJ1-3,TRBV27,-,TGTGCCAGCAGGCCCGGGACTGCAAACACCATATATTTT,CASRPGTANTIYF
-,TRBJ2-3,TRBV5-1,-,TGCGCCAGCAGCTTGGACAGGGATAACACAGATACGCAGTATTTT,CASSLDRDNTDTQYF
-,TRBJ1-6,TRBV30,-,TGTGCCTGGTCGCCCAAGATTAATTCACCCCTCCACTTT,CAWSPKINSPLHF
-,TRBJ1-1,TRBV27,-,TGTGCCAGCAGTTTATCGCAGCTCAGCACTGAAGCTTTCTTT,CASSLSQLSTEAFF
few,TRBJ1-2,TRBV11-1,-,TGTGCCAGCAGCTCGGCCCGGGGATATGGCTACACCTTC,CASSSARGYGYTF
-,TRBJ1-5,TRBV30,TRBD1,TGTGCCTGGAGTGCAAATGAGGACAGGGGGAATCAGCCCCAGCATTTT,CAWSANEDRGNQPQHF
few,TRBJ2-2,TRBV10-2,-,TGCGCCAGCTTAGCGGCGAACACCGGGGAGCTGTTTTTT,CASLAANTGELFF
once,TRBJ1-5,TRBV4-1,TRBD1,TGCGCCAGCAGCCCTCCGGGACAGGGCAGCAATCAGCCCCAGCATTTT,CASSPPGQGSNQPQHF
-,TRBJ1-3,TRBV28,TRBD1,TGTGCCAGCAGGTTACAGGGGGCGCAAAACACCATATATTTT,CASRLQGAQNTIYF
-,TRBJ1-2,TRBV18,TRBD1,TGTGCCAGCTCACCCGGGACAGACTCTTATGGCTACACCTTC,CASSPGTDSYGYTF
-,TRBJ1-1,TRBV6-2/TRBV6-3,TRBD1,TGTGCCAGCAGCCCGACAGGGTACACTGAAGCTTTCTTT,CASSPTGYTEAFF
once,TRBJ1-2,TRBV29-1,-,TGCAGCGTTGAACCCCCGGGGGGTCACTATGGCTACACCTTC,CSVEPPGGHYGYTF
-,TRBJ1-2,TRBV2,-,TGTGCCAGCAGTGATTTTTCAGGGGAGAAGAACTATGGCTACACCTTC,CASSDFSGEKNYGYTF
-,TRBJ1-5,TRBV18,-,TGTGCCAGCTCGGGGAGGAGCAATCAGCCCCAGCATTTT,CASSGRSNQPQHF
-,TRBJ2-1,TRBV19,-,TGTGCCAGTAGTAGGGGGATGGGGGGACCCTACAATGAGCAGTTCTTC,CASSRGMGGPYNEQFF
-,TRBJ2-5,TRBV3-1/TRBV3-2,-,TGTGCCAGCAGCCAACAGGGGGGCGAGGTAGAGACCCAGTACTTC,CASSQQGGEVETQYF
-,TRBJ2-7,TRBV6-5,-,TGTGCCAGCAGCCCGACACGGAGCTCCTACGAGCAGTACTTC,CASSPTRSSYEQYF
-,TRBJ2-1,TRBV28,TRBD2,TGTGCCAGCAGCCTCGGGTTCGGGAGACTAGCGGGAGGAGGGAATGAGCAGTTCTTC,CASSLGFGRLAGGGNEQFF
-,TRBJ1-3,TRBV5-1,-,TGCGCCAGCAGTCGTAACAGGGACACCGCCGGAAACACCATATATTTT,CASSRNRDTAGNTIYF
-,TRBJ2-7,TRBV5-1,TRBD2,TGCGCCAGCAGCTTGGGGACTAGCGGGAGGGCCTCCTACGAGCAGTACTTC,CASSLGTSGRASYEQYF
-,TRBJ2-2,TRBV9,TRBD1,TGTGCCAGCAGCGTAGGAGACAGGGGGACCGGGGAGCTGTTTTTT,CASSVGDRGTGELFF
once,TRBJ1-5,TRBV28,-,TGTGCCAGCAGTTTTTATTCCAGCAATCAGCCCCAGCATTTT,CASSFYSSNQPQHF
-,TRBJ1-5,TRBV28,TRBD1,TGTGCCAGCAGCTCACAGGGGCAGAGAAATCAGCCCCAGCATTTT,CASSSQGQRNQPQHF
-,TRBJ1-5,TRBV3-1/TRBV3-2,-,TGTGCCAGCAGCCGGGGTCCTTCGAATCAGCCCCAGCATTTT,CASSRGPSNQPQHF